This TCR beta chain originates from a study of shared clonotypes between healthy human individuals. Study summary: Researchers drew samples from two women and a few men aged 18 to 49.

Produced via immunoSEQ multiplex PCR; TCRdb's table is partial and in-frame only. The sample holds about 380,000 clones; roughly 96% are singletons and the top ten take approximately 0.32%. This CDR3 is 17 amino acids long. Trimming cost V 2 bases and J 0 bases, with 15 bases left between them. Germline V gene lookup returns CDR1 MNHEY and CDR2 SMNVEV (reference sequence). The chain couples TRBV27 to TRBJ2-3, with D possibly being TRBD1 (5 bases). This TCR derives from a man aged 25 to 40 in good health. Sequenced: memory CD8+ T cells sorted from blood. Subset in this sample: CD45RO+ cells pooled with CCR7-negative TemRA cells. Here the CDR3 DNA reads TGTGCCAGCAGTTTAGCCCCAGGGTCGACTAGCACAGATACGCAGTATTTT. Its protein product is CASSLAPGSTSTDTQYF.